The 21 T cell receptor beta chains below come from one sample, sequenced in a study of human T cells and chemical hapten exposure. TCRdb ran MiXCR on the RACE reads and lists one entry per CDR3 protein. The repertoire holds about 140,000 distinct CDR3 sequences, with approximately 12% as singletons. The time point: patch test 2, 6 weeks after DPC sensitization. Specified treatment: therapeutic diphenylcyclopropenone sensitization with weekly scalp DPC. The sample consisted of whole blood, taken in connection with sensitization to the hapten diphenylcyclopropenone (DPC). These receptors were obtained from a woman between 45 and 65 years old with alopecia areata. Some clones in this sample may be carry-over from other donors' samples.

This clonotype was seen a handful of times. The chain carries TRBV7-2 and TRBJ2-5; TRBD2 aligns across 8 bases. Germline CDR1 SGHTA, CDR2 FQGNSA. This CDR3 spans 18 amino acids. The junction had 11 bases not matched to a gene; V was cut back by 2 bases and J by 0 bases. Written as DNA, the CDR3 is TGTGCCAGCAGCTTAAGGAGGATTCGGGGGGGCGACCAAGAGACCCAGTACTTC. Translating it yields CASSLRRIRGGDQETQYF.

This clonotype has only a few counts. The chain combines TRBV7-3 with TRBJ2-1, with D tentatively TRBD1 or TRBD2 (5 bases each). V was pared by 5 bases and J by 0 bases, with 14 bases between. The CDR3 has 16 amino acids. Germline V gives CDR1 SGHTA, CDR2 FQGTGA. CDR3 sequence reads: CASSLLAGTSYNEQFF. The CDR3 bases are TGTGCCAGCAGCCTATTAGCCGGGACCTCCTACAATGAGCAGTTCTTC.

This clonotype was counted a few times. The chain is built from TRBV28 and TRBJ1-1, with 9 positions matching TRBD1. Germline V lookup: CDR1 MDHEN, CDR2 SYDVKM. V trimming: 8 bases; J trimming: 1 base; junction bases outside the gene matches: 11. This CDR3 is 16 amino acids long. CDR3 bases: TGTGCCAGCGCTACACAGGGGGCGCGAGGGAACACTGAAGCTTTCTTT. This translates into CASATQGARGNTEAFF.

The gene calls are TRBV28 and TRBJ1-2, with D maybe TRBD1 (5 bases). Germline CDR1 and CDR2: MDHEN and SYDVKM. The CDR3 has 12 residues. Trimming took 2 bases from V and 9 from J, leaving 10 bases between them. The CDR3 region is CASSLPGYRYTF. The DNA for the CDR3 is TGTGCCAGCAGTTTACCAGGGTACCGCTACACCTTC.

This clonotype has a count of ten or more. The chain employs TRBV6-2 or TRBV6-3 and TRBJ1-5; D is perhaps TRBD1 (6 bases). This CDR3 is built from 17 residues. Germline values: CDR1 MNHEY, CDR2 SVGEGT. Trimming removed 8 bases from V and 4 bases from J, with 24 bases in between. CDR3 coding DNA: TGTGCCAGCCGCTTTTCCAGGGGTTCGGTAAGGAATCAGCCCCAGCATTTT. Translation gives CASRFSRGSVRNQPQHF.

This chain links TRBV20-1 with TRBJ2-5, with D uncertain. Between the trimmed V and J ends, which lost 8 bases and 4 bases, there was a span of 14 bases. Per germline, CDR1 DFQATT and CDR2 SNEGSKA (reference sequence). This CDR3 has 12 amino acids. CDR3 in amino acids: CSPRFAGETQYF. The CDR3, as DNA: TGCAGTCCACGATTCGCCGGAGAGACCCAGTACTTC.

This chain connects TRBV18 to TRBJ2-3; D call uncertain. The germline CDR1 and CDR2 sequences are KGHSH and LQKENI. V lost 3 bases to trimming and J lost 0 bases, with 13 bases between them. The CDR3 runs to 16 residues. The CDR3, as DNA: TGTGCCAGCTCACCCCGACAAGTAGCTAGCACAGATACGCAGTATTTT. Amino acids: CASSPRQVASTDTQYF. Complete variable domain (other parts from reference TRBV18 and TRBJ2-3): NAGVMQNPRHLVRRRGQEARLRCSPMKGHSHVYWYRQLPEEGLKFMVYLQKENIIDESGMPKERFSAEFPKEGPSILRIQQVVRGDSAAYFCASSPRQVASTDTQYFGPGTRLTVL.

A few counts support this clonotype. The chain uses TRBV20-1 and TRBJ1-5, with TRBD1 matching 9 bases. The CDR3 extends over 15 amino acids. Germline V gene lookup returns CDR1 DFQATT and CDR2 SNEGSKA (reference sequence). Losses at the gene ends were 6 bases for V and 7 bases for J; bases not matched to a gene: 13. The CDR3 DNA reads TGCAGTGCGGGAGGGTTCGGGACAGGGAGCCAGCCCCAGCATTTT. Translated, it gives CSAGGFGTGSQPQHF.

Only a few counts were recorded for this clonotype. The chain recombines TRBV3-1 with TRBJ2-3; no reliable D call. V gave up 2 bases and J gave up 4 bases, with 4 bases separating them. Germline V lookup: CDR1 LGHDT, CDR2 YNNKEL (reference sequence). The CDR3 loop spans 12 amino acids. The CDR3, as DNA: TGTGCCAGCAGCCAACTCTCAGATACGCAGTATTTT. As protein: CASSQLSDTQYF.

This clonotype was observed at least ten times. The chain carries TRBV5-5 and TRBJ2-2; D remains ambiguous. CDR1 and CDR2 from the germline V gene are SGHKS and YYEKEE (reference sequence). V lost 1 base and J lost 1, with 2 bases in between. The CDR3 consists of 13 residues. This CDR3 reads CASSLLNTGELFF. DNA for the CDR3: TGTGCCAGCAGCTTGTTGAACACCGGGGAGCTGTTTTTT.

The chain carries TRBV7-2 and TRBJ2-7; weak D call: TRBD1 (6 bases). The CDR3 runs to 15 residues. Germline CDR1 SGHTA, CDR2 FQGNSA. Trimming cost V 4 bases and J 7 bases, with 20 bases left between them. The CDR3 loop is CASSYIRDTPWEQYF. For the CDR3, the DNA is TGTGCCAGCAGCTACATCCGGGACACCCCTTGGGAGCAGTACTTC.

This clonotype was detected many times. V and J are TRBV6-5 and TRBJ1-2; no firm D call. Trimming took off 0 bases at V and 6 bases at J, with 11 bases between the two ends. The CDR3 extends over 14 amino acids. Germline V gene data show CDR1 as MNHEY and CDR2 as SVGAGI. The DNA of the CDR3 is TGTGCCAGCAGTTACTCGACGGGGTGGGATGGCTACACCTTC. Protein: CASSYSTGWDGYTF.

The V call is TRBV28, the J call TRBJ1-1; no clear D. Between the trimmed V and J ends, which lost 5 bases and 5 bases, there was a span of 15 bases. Germline CDR1 MDHEN, CDR2 SYDVKM. The CDR3 length is 14 residues. For the CDR3, the DNA is TGTGCCAGCAGTCAGAGACCCCGTGGGACTGAAGCTTTCTTT. Its translation: CASSQRPRGTEAFF.

This clonotype was seen a handful of times. The chain combines TRBV6-6 with TRBJ1-5; D not resolved. Germline V gives CDR1 MNHNY, CDR2 SVGAGI (reference sequence). With 3 bases removed from V and 7 bases from J, the gap between germline ends came to 13 bases. The CDR3 length is 14 residues. Written as DNA, the CDR3 is TGTGCCAGCAGTTATGGAACGGCGCGCCAGCCCCAGCATTTT. Amino acids: CASSYGTARQPQHF.

This clonotype has just a few counts. The chain has TRBV11-3 and TRBJ2-3; 7 nucleotides align to TRBD2. This CDR3 has 18 residues. Germline V gene data show CDR1 as SGHNT and CDR2 as YENEEA. After removal of 0 bases from V and 2 bases from J, the junction contained 11 bases not matched to a gene. The chain's CDR3 is CASSLDKGRASHTDTQYF. The DNA of the CDR3 is TGTGCCAGCAGCTTAGATAAAGGGAGGGCGTCCCACACAGATACGCAGTATTTT.

The gene calls are TRBV28 and TRBJ2-7, with D unclear. The ends were cut back, 5 bases at V and 2 bases at J, with 13 bases in the middle. CDR1 is MDHEN and CDR2 is SYDVKM in the germline V gene. This CDR3 comprises 14 residues. CDR3 DNA: TGTGCCAGCAGTACAGCCTTTGGGCCCTACGAGCAGTACTTC. This translates into CASSTAFGPYEQYF.

This clonotype was counted a few times. V usage is TRBV20-1 and J usage is TRBJ2-7; TRBD2 matches at 7 bases. The CDR3 extends over 13 amino acids. V was pared by 1 base and J by 2 bases, with 2 bases of the junction left unmatched. Germline loops: CDR1 DFQATT, CDR2 SNEGSKA (reference sequence). CDR3 nucleotides: TGCAGTGCTAGAGCTAGCGGCCCCTACGAGCAGTACTTC. Protein: CSARASGPYEQYF.

This clonotype was seen ten or more times. The chain recombines TRBV6-2 or TRBV6-3 with TRBJ2-4; TRBD1 aligns across 9 bases. V dropped 4 bases and J dropped 7; count of bases not matched to a gene: 11. In germline, CDR1 is MNHEY, CDR2 SVGEGT. There are 16 residues in the CDR3. The CDR3 bases are TGTGCCAGCAGTTCCTACACAGGGGGCAACTTTAACATTCAGTACTTC. Amino acids: CASSSYTGGNFNIQYF.

The genes are TRBV12-3 or TRBV12-4 and TRBJ2-5; 11 nucleotides match TRBD2. The CDR3 is 16 residues long. Trimming cost V 3 bases and J 7 bases; bases outside gene matches: 10. The CDR3 here is CASSFSGTSGRGTQYF. DNA of the CDR3: TGTGCCAGCAGTTTCTCCGGGACTAGCGGCCGGGGGACCCAGTACTTC.

The table lists this clonotype with a few counts. This chain connects TRBV27 to TRBJ2-7; D remains unclear. CDR3 length equals 10 residues. V lost 8 bases and J 0 bases, leaving 2 bases between the germline ends. Germline-derived CDR1 and CDR2 are MNHEY and SMNVEV (reference sequence). DNA of the CDR3: TGTGCCAGCTTCTCCTACGAGCAGTACTTC. This translates into CASFSYEQYF.

This clonotype came up many times. The chain employs TRBV19 and TRBJ2-6, with D unclear. V was cut by 6 bases and J by 2 bases, with 8 bases left in between. Germline CDR1 is LNHDA and CDR2 is SQIVND (reference sequence). The CDR3 is 14 amino acids. The CDR3 region has the DNA TGTGCCAGTAGCGAAGCTCCTGGGGCCAACGTCCTGACTTTC. Encoded protein: CASSEAPGANVLTF.